This T cell receptor (beta chain) was documented in a study of blood T cell repertoires in COVID-19. Generated by immunoSEQ multiplex PCR, the TCRdb table keeps only in-frame clones and is missing some. The sample lists 200,000 to 250,000 clones, 75% to 90% occurring once. This TCR came from a woman between 65 and 79 years old with active or convalescent COVID-19. Sample: peripheral blood.

CDR3 nucleotides: TGTGCCAGCTCACCAGGACAGGGGGACACCATATATTTT. Translation: CASSPGQGDTIYF. V and J are TRBV18 and TRBJ1-3; 10 nucleotides line up with TRBD1. After removal of 2 bases from V and 8 bases from J, the junction contained 0 bases not matched to a gene. The CDR3 is 13 residues long. From germline, CDR1 is KGHSH and CDR2 LQKENI.